This TCR beta chain was retrieved from a study of cytomegalovirus exposure and HLA in healthy donors (dated 2017 in TCRdb). At the level of the whole study: According to an earlier analysis of a few hundred of the donors, about 179 million T cells yielded 117 million unique TCR beta sequences and about 300 Gb of sequence data. The study was designed to test whether signatures of past pathogen exposure could be identified by cataloging public T cell receptors. High-throughput TCR immunosequencing, statistical association of individual TCRs with disease status, and machine learning were combined to predict cytomegalovirus infection status. The later analysis used no new phenotypic data to find candidate immune exposures, relying instead on TCR beta sequences and their occurrence across donors. Alongside the repertoire data, information on donor age, sex, ethnicity and CMV serostatus was compiled. The study used immunosequencing to profile the T cell repertoires of 600 to 850 subjects and linked those repertoires to cytomegalovirus serostatus. Because of strong linkage in the cohort, roughly five DR-DQ haplotypes were treated as single units for association and clustering. The genetic ancestry cluster associated with self-reported Caucasian donors included 81% of the 300 to 400 genotyped donors. An earlier analysis of some 500 of the donors used high-throughput TCR beta sequencing to judge whether each TCR beta V gene segment behaved as functional or pseudogenic. In a later genetic analysis, genome-wide SNP genotypes for about three fifths of the roughly 670 donors were used, and that subset was treated as a discovery cohort. An early release that covered roughly 600 HLA-typed donors contained approximately 290 gigabases of sequencing data and approximately 85 million unique TCR sequences. In addition to the first cohort of roughly 700 subjects, a separate validation cohort of approximately 130 different subjects was used. Typing coverage differed by locus: A, B, C, DRB1 and DQB1 were typed in roughly 629-630 donors, DQA1 in approximately 520, DPA1 in approximately 600, and DPB1 in roughly 450. Both class I and class II loci were covered by HLA typing, at four-digit resolution. To study patterns of TCR occurrence, a later analysis re-analyzed previously published TCR beta repertoires from 666 donors and added high-resolution HLA genotyping. Every discovery cohort repertoire had been produced on one sequencing platform. Among around 400 genotyped donors of the cohort, an average of 235,054 unique TCR beta nucleotide sequences were sequenced per donor, roughly 20% of them non-productive. The research as a whole found: A later genetic analysis reported fewer N-insertions in productive TCRs among donors in an Asian-associated ancestry cluster than the roughly 640-donor mean. Because the 87-base-pair reads could not distinguish some IMGT-functional V segments, including TRBV6-2 and TRBV6-3, those segments were excluded. In a later analysis, the rate of TCR association differed among HLA loci, with DRB1 alleles having the most associated TCRs and HLA-C alleles having the fewest. The earlier analysis of some 560 of the donors excluded over 15 rarely observed V segments, including chromosome 9 orphons, because counts were too low. A group of highly shared sequence variants was considered likely to be a technical artifact of the sequencing pipeline. In a later analysis, most CMV-associated TCR beta chains were found to appear HLA-restricted, with HLA associations seemingly driven largely by CMV exposure. A later analysis found that HLA-associated TCR beta chains were more clonally expanded and had lower generation probabilities than equally common non-associated chains. In both the original and validation cohorts, the classifier was reported to diagnose cytomegalovirus status with high specificity and sensitivity. The only immune exposure information available for the cohort was CMV serostatus. HLA typing was unavailable for some donors at each locus, so association tests used only the typed subset. The study gave a list of 150 to 200 TCR beta chains associated with cytomegalovirus. A few of the identified cytomegalovirus-associated TCR beta chains were confirmed in vitro to be specific for cytomegalovirus antigens. An association between a missense DCLRE1C variant and V-gene and J-gene trimming of TCR beta chains was found in a later genetic analysis and replicated in an independent cohort. It was suggested by the authors that the approach could potentially be generalized to other disease states and immunological phenotypes. A later analysis reported that several top co-occurrence clusters appeared linked to parvovirus B19, influenza, CMV and Epstein-Barr virus. Only TCR beta chains were sequenced in this cohort, and the absence of alpha or paired-chain data limited detectable features. A further reported finding was that TCR beta sequences accurately predicted the HLA-A and HLA-B alleles for most subjects in the first cohort. Across donors, most TCR sequences were observed very rarely, whereas some public TCRs were present in many individuals. At a false discovery rate of 0.05, a later analysis linked fewer than 20,000 TCR beta sequences to specific HLA alleles. Broadly in line with IMGT annotations, most TCR beta V segments showed up in productive rearrangements about 87% or about 30% of the time in an earlier analysis of approximately 640 of the donors. Correlated functional status among segregating V segments might reflect linkage disequilibrium, but an unknown experimental factor could not be ruled out. Roughly uniform sequencing depth across donors was assumed in presence/absence analyses, although this assumption may not hold. When HLA alleles, especially DR and DQ, strongly co-occurred, attributing TCR associations to individual alleles was difficult.

Comment on this clone: Its antigen remains unidentified. Per-base quality was not reported, and no clone a single base away is much larger than it.

The method behind the library was the immunoSEQ multiplex PCR assay. For the multiplex PCR, a mixture combining 60 forward primers for TCR Vbeta segments and 13 reverse primers for TCR Jbeta segments was used. The CDR3 region of rearranged TCR beta genes was amplified from genomic DNA with a multiplex PCR assay. On the Illumina HiSeq System, the amplified TCR beta libraries were sequenced as 87-base-pair reads. The original methods were these. Across the 670 or so repertoires, a later analysis counted 80 million or so unique TCR beta chains, around 11 million of which were shared by at least two donors. Raw reads were error-corrected and collapsed into unique sequences with a nearest-neighbor algorithm that merged closely related sequences to remove PCR and sequencing errors. To assign V, D and J gene segments, CDR3 sequences were aligned to IMGT reference sequences. For a sequence to be retained, at least a six-nucleotide match to both a V gene segment and a J gene segment was required. A rearrangement counted as productive if the CDR3 had no stop codons and remained in frame with V and J, and every other rearrangement counted as non-productive. Following IMGT convention, CDR3 was defined as the stretch from the second conserved V-encoded cysteine to the conserved J-encoded phenylalanine. The earlier analysis of 450 to 750 of the donors excluded any sequence lacking an unambiguous match to a single V gene segment. In an earlier analysis of 587 of the donors, V segments were called functional above 56.7% productive rearrangements and were called segregating when the between-donor standard deviation exceeded 5%. A statistical classification framework was developed to diagnose cytomegalovirus status using the catalog of TCR beta chain sequences. In a later analysis, V and J genes were assigned by comparing TCR nucleotide sequences against IMGT/GENE-DB human TR gene sequences. Using the TCRdist pipeline, a later analysis assigned CDR3 sequences along with most-parsimonious VDJ recombination scenarios. In a later analysis, each TCR beta chain was defined by its CDR3 amino acid sequence together with its V-gene family, and reads lacking a unique V-gene family were excluded. A later analysis removed roughly 590 highly shared, low-generation-probability nucleotide sequences to deal with suspected cross-contamination and a sequencing artifact. For each public chain, a later analysis derived a clonal expansion index from normalized ranks of inferred template counts within each repertoire. In a later analysis, generation probabilities were computed with a VDJ recombination model fitted to out-of-frame rearrangements, and the resulting probabilities were checked against IGoR. Hypergeometric tests were used in a later analysis to score TCR-TCR, TCR-HLA and TCR-CMV co-occurrence, with a repertoire-size bias correction applied to the TCR pairs. A later analysis estimated false discovery rates by permuting HLA or CMV assignments 20 times. In a later analysis, co-occurring TCRs were grouped using DBSCAN, and TCRdist sequence similarity was added for clustering within HLA-allele-positive subsets. Repertoires with fewer than 30,000 or more than 120,000 public chains, plus five repertoires with anomalous nucleotide sharing, were excluded from co-occurrence clustering. TCRdb took this table from immuneACCESS and kept in-frame rearrangements with V and J called. Such tables lack part of the clones; where checked against another copy, unresolved V genes explain under half of the gap, and the rest is unexplained. The V and J calls and the clone size are those of that table, but D and trimming were determined from the DNA. The table for this sample lists approximately 100,000 clones; approximately 86% of them were counted only once. The ten most abundant clones make up 8.5% to 10% of the sample.

CDR1 and CDR2, per the germline V gene, are MDHEN and SYDVKM. V and J are trimmed by 1 base and 1 base, and the gene matches miss 5 bases of the junction. The CDR3 spans 16 residues, from the cysteine through the phenylalanine. Only CDR3 DNA is held: 48 bases, read in frame from base 1. The cohort comprised fewer than 750 healthy bone marrow donors. Cohort members were all nominally healthy when sampled, although unrecorded immune exposures were likely present. The donor was CMV seropositive and was included in the group of 250 to 350 seropositive cohort members. Every donor gave a peripheral blood sample, and the peripheral blood mononuclear cells from that sample were used for TCR beta sequencing. Genomic DNA was extracted from the blood cell samples with the Qiagen DNeasy Blood Extraction Kit.

Sequenced sample: PBMCs. The TCR comes from a man aged 25 to 45 in good health and CMV-seropositive. This receptor chain uses TRBV28 and TRBJ2-3; the junction holds 7 bases that match TRBD2. The CDR3 corresponds to CASSLLREAGTDTQYF. The DNA sequence follows: TGTGCCAGCAGTTTATTACGGGAGGCGGGCACAGATACGCAGTATTTT.